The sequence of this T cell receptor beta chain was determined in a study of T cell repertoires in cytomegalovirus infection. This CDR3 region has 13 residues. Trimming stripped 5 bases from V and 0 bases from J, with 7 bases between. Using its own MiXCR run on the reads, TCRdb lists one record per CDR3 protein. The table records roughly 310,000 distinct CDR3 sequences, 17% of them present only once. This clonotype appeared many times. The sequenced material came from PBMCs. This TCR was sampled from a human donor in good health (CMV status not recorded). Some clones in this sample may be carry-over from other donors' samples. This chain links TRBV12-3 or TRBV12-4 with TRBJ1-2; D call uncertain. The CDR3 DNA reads TGTGCCAGCAGTCAGCCACCTAACTATGGCTACACCTTC. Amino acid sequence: CASSQPPNYGYTF.